This T cell receptor beta chain stems from a study of CD8+ T cells in alopecia areata. The sample's treatment: oral pan-JAK inhibitor, 5-10 mg twice daily. Isolated RNA was reverse transcribed into cDNA used as the sequencing template. Generated by immunoSEQ multiplex PCR, the TCRdb table keeps only in-frame clones and is missing some. The sample includes approximately 210,000 clones, just over 65% seen only once; the top ten take about 1.2%. The sequenced sample was CD4+ T cells sorted from blood, obtained between weeks 43 and 45, from a patient treated with tofacitinib. This receptor was obtained from a human donor with alopecia areata.

The CDR3 reads CASTPGQSYNEQFF. The CDR3 nucleotides read TGTGCCAGCACGCCGGGACAGAGCTACAATGAGCAGTTCTTC. The chain joins TRBV2 to TRBJ2-1; TRBD1 agrees at 7 bases. The length of the CDR3 is 14 residues. The germline gives CDR1 SNHLY, CDR2 FYNNEI. Trimming removed 7 bases from V and 3 bases from J; junction bases left unmatched: 6. Complete variable domain (other parts from reference TRBV2 and TRBJ2-1): EPEVTQTPSHQVTQMGQEVILRCVPISNHLYFYWYRQILGQKVEFLVSFYNNEISEKSEIFDDQFSVERPDGSNFTLKIRSTKLEDSAMYFCASTPGQSYNEQFFGPGTRLTVL.